The rows below give T cell receptor beta chains drawn from one sample of a study of cytomegalovirus exposure and HLA in healthy donors. TCRdb's copy holds only in-frame clones and misses some; the assay was immunoSEQ multiplex PCR. In total, the table holds about 110,000 clones. The source material was PBMCs. The receptors come from a man aged 40-50 years in good health and CMV-seropositive. CDR3s include the opening cysteine and the closing phenylalanine or tryptophan. A D gene is named only where the DNA matches it firmly.

V,D,J,length,DNA,CDR3
TRBV6-5,.,TRBJ1-2,15,TGTGCCAGCAGTTACACCCCGGGGGGCTCGGATGGCTACACCTTC,CASSYTPGGSDGYTF
TRBV7-2,.,TRBJ2-7,13,TGTGCCAGCAGCTTACTCGGTGTATACGAGCAGTACTTC,CASSLLGVYEQYF
TRBV27,TRBD1,TRBJ2-7,14,TGTGCCAGCAGTTTAAGGGACAGGGGTTTCGAGCAGTACTTC,CASSLRDRGFEQYF
TRBV7-2,TRBD2,TRBJ2-2,17,TGTGCCAGCAGCTTAGCGCTACTAGCGGGTGTGACCGGGGAGCTGTTTTTT,CASSLALLAGVTGELFF
TRBV19,TRBD1,TRBJ1-2,15,TGTGCCAGTAGTGTCGGTAGTTGGACAGGCAATGGCTACACCTTC,CASSVGSWTGNGYTF
TRBV28,TRBD1,TRBJ2-7,16,TGTGCCAGCAGTTTATTAGGGACAGGCAAATCCTACGAGCAGTACTTC,CASSLLGTGKSYEQYF
TRBV6-5,TRBD1,TRBJ2-7,13,TGTGCCAGCAGTATGGGACAGGCCTACGAGCAGTACTTC,CASSMGQAYEQYF
TRBV4-1,.,TRBJ2-1,14,TGCGCCAGCAGCCAAGTTTTAGCTACTGGTGAGCAGTTCTTC,CASSQVLATGEQFF
TRBV6-5,TRBD1,TRBJ1-1,16,TGTGCCAGCAGTTACATAATTACAGGGGAGAACACTGAAGCTTTCTTT,CASSYIITGENTEAFF
TRBV7-9,TRBD1,TRBJ1-3,12,TGTGCCAGCAGCCGAAACCGGGACAGGACATATTTT,CASSRNRDRTYF
TRBV2,TRBD1,TRBJ2-7,18,TGTGCCAGCACCCAAGGCGCGAAAAATCGGGACAGCTCCTACGAGCAGTACTTC,CASTQGAKNRDSSYEQYF
TRBV6-5,.,TRBJ1-1,15,TGTGCCAGCAGTTACTCGACCGGGATGAACACTGAAGCTTTCTTT,CASSYSTGMNTEAFF
TRBV9,TRBD1,TRBJ1-1,13,TGTGCCAGCAGCGGGGGACAGGGAACTGAAGCTTTCTTT,CASSGGQGTEAFF
TRBV29-1,.,TRBJ2-1,12,TGCAGCGTTGAAGCCTACTACAATGAGCAGTTCTTC,CSVEAYYNEQFF
TRBV6-6,.,TRBJ2-7,14,TGTGCCAGCAGTTACGGGACTCTCTCCTACGAGCAGTACTTC,CASSYGTLSYEQYF
TRBV2,TRBD1,TRBJ2-1,15,TGTGCCAGCATCGGGGACAGCCCAGCCTACAATGAGCAGTTCTTC,CASIGDSPAYNEQFF
TRBV5-1,TRBD2,TRBJ2-5,18,TGCGCCAGCAGCTTGGCCGATTTCGGGACTAGCGGGAAAGAGACCCAGTACTTC,CASSLADFGTSGKETQYF
TRBV29-1,.,TRBJ2-7,13,TGCAGCGTTGGGGGCAAAGTCAGGGTCGAGCAGTACTTC,CSVGGKVRVEQYF
TRBV27,.,TRBJ1-5,14,TGTGCCAGCAACGGGGAGTGGAGCAATCAGCCCCAGCATTTT,CASNGEWSNQPQHF
TRBV27,TRBD1,TRBJ2-7,16,TGTGCCAGCAGTCTAGCAGCCCGGACAGGGGTGCGGGAGCAGTACTTC,CASSLAARTGVREQYF
TRBV7-2,.,TRBJ2-6,18,TGTGCCAGCAGAGGGGGGGGGACAGGCACCTCTGGGGCCAACGTCCTGACTTTC,CASRGGGTGTSGANVLTF
TRBV7-2,.,TRBJ2-1,13,TGTGCCAGCAGCCTAACGGTCTTCACGGAGCAGTTCTTC,CASSLTVFTEQFF
TRBV7-3,.,TRBJ2-2,14,TGTGCCAGCAGCTTCACAACGAACACCGGGGAGCTGTTTTTT,CASSFTTNTGELFF
TRBV5-4,TRBD1,TRBJ1-2,14,TGTGCCAGCAGTCCAGGAGGACAGGACTATGGCTACACCTTC,CASSPGGQDYGYTF
TRBV29-1,.,TRBJ1-2,11,TGCAGCGTCCCCGACGGGGATGGCTACACCTTC,CSVPDGDGYTF
TRBV5-4,TRBD1,TRBJ1-2,13,TGTGCCAGCAGCCCGCCAGGGGGAGGCGGCTACACCTTC,CASSPPGGGGYTF
TRBV27,TRBD1,TRBJ2-4,13,TGTGCCAGCAGCCGGGACAGGGGGAACATTCAGTACTTC,CASSRDRGNIQYF
TRBV6-6,.,TRBJ2-2,15,TGTGCCAGCAGATATGTACTAGCGAACACCGGGGAGCTGTTTTTT,CASRYVLANTGELFF
TRBV6-5,.,TRBJ1-5,15,TGTGCCAGCAGTCCGGACAGTCTGGGCAATCAGCCCCAGCATTTT,CASSPDSLGNQPQHF
TRBV6-5,TRBD1,TRBJ1-1,14,TGTGCCAGCAGCACGGACAGGGTGAACACTGAAGCTTTCTTT,CASSTDRVNTEAFF
TRBV30,.,TRBJ2-7,12,TGTGCCTGGAGTGAGCTGGGGAGAGGGTCGTGGTTC,CAWSELGRGSWF
TRBV9,TRBD1,TRBJ1-1,16,TGTGCCAGCAGCGTAGGGGACGACAGGGCGAACACTGAAGCTTTCTTT,CASSVGDDRANTEAFF
TRBV13,.,TRBJ2-7,13,TGTGCCAGCAGCTTAGGCAGGGACTACGAGCAGTACTTC,CASSLGRDYEQYF
TRBV20-1,.,TRBJ1-2,10,TGCAGTGTAGGGGCGCCTGGCTACACCTTC,CSVGAPGYTF
TRBV29-1,.,TRBJ1-2,15,TGCAGCGTTGAAGCCTGGACGGGAGCTAACTATGGCTACACCTTC,CSVEAWTGANYGYTF
TRBV4-1,.,TRBJ1-2,16,TGCGCCAGCAGCCAAGATCCGATAGCTTCTGGCTATGGCTACACCTTC,CASSQDPIASGYGYTF
TRBV19,.,TRBJ2-2,15,TGTGCCAGTAGTATACACAGGGCGAACACCGGGGAGCTGTTTTTT,CASSIHRANTGELFF
TRBV27,.,TRBJ2-2,15,TGTGCCAGCAGTTCCGAAGGGGTTAGCACCGGGGAGCTGTTTTTT,CASSSEGVSTGELFF
TRBV27,.,TRBJ2-2,14,TGTGCCAGCAGTTTACGAGCCCCTAGCGGGGAGCTGTTTTTT,CASSLRAPSGELFF
TRBV5-1,.,TRBJ1-2,14,TGCGCCAGCAGTATAGCGGGGGGTAGCTATGGCTACACCTTC,CASSIAGGSYGYTF
TRBV14,.,TRBJ2-3,16,TGTGCCAGCAGCCAGCAAAGGACAGCAAACACAGATACGCAGTATTTT,CASSQQRTANTDTQYF
TRBV5-6,.,TRBJ2-5,13,TGTGCCAGCAGCAATAGCGGCCAAGAGACCCAGTACTTC,CASSNSGQETQYF
TRBV29-1,TRBD1,TRBJ2-5,12,TGCAGTGGGACAGTTGGGGGAGAGACCCAGTACTTC,CSGTVGGETQYF
TRBV19,.,TRBJ2-7,14,TGTGCCAGTAGCTTGGACACGGGTCGATACGAGCAGTACTTC,CASSLDTGRYEQYF
TRBV7-9,TRBD2,TRBJ2-7,14,TGTGCCAGCAGTAGCCTAGCGGGCCCTTACGAGCAGTACTTC,CASSSLAGPYEQYF
TRBV28,.,TRBJ1-5,14,TGTGCCAGCAGTTTAGTAGGGGAAAGCCAGCCCCAGCATTTT,CASSLVGESQPQHF
TRBV5-4,.,TRBJ2-7,12,TGTGCCAGCAGCTTGGACGGCTACGAGCAGTACTTC,CASSLDGYEQYF
TRBV12-5,.,TRBJ2-7,13,TGTGCTAGTGGTTCCCCCTGGCCCAGGGAGCAGTACTTC,CASGSPWPREQYF
TRBV20-1,.,TRBJ1-1,11,TGCAGACTCTCGCAGAACACTGAAGCTTTCTTT,CRLSQNTEAFF
TRBV5-1,TRBD2,TRBJ2-3,16,TGCGCCAGCAGCTACTTAGCGGGAATGACGACAGATACGCAGTATTTT,CASSYLAGMTTDTQYF
TRBV6-5,TRBD2,TRBJ2-1,15,TGTGCCAGCAGTTACTTACTAGCGGGAGTCCAAGAGCAGTTCTTC,CASSYLLAGVQEQFF
TRBV6-1,.,TRBJ1-2,16,TGTGCCAGCAGTGACATTCAGGTAACCCACGGCTATGGCTACACCTTC,CASSDIQVTHGYGYTF
TRBV5-6,TRBD2,TRBJ2-5,14,TGTGCCAGCAGGACTAGCGGGAGACAAGAGACCCAGTACTTC,CASRTSGRQETQYF
TRBV19,TRBD2,TRBJ2-7,15,TGTGCCAGTAGTCGACTAGCCGGGAACGCCTACGAGCAGTACTTC,CASSRLAGNAYEQYF